This T cell receptor (beta chain) was identified during a study of regulatory T cells in long-lasting Graves disease. The sample's time point: persistent/refractory GD, antithyroid drugs over 5 years with positive TRAb. With RNA extracted from PBMCs as input, the TCR library was made. The CDR3 runs to 13 residues. Trimming pared 3 bases from V and 1 base from J, leaving 7 bases between. Germline values: CDR1 SGHRS, CDR2 YFSETQ. HTBI primers from iRepertoire and Arm-PCR of CDR3 regions yielded the TCR beta libraries. MiXCR, applied by TCRdb to the multiplex PCR reads, yields one record per CDR3 protein. The sample has under 350,000 distinct CDR3 sequences; roughly a fifth are singletons.

This chain uses TRBV5-1 with TRBJ2-5; D possibly uses TRBD1 or TRBD2 (5 bases each). This clonotype was obtained from a female donor with Graves disease. The material was peripheral blood mononuclear cells (PBMCs), obtained when the disease was refractory, from a patient treated with antithyroid drugs. The CDR3 reads CASSWDLQETQYF. CDR3 bases: TGCGCCAGCAGCTGGGACCTCCAAGAGACCCAGTACTTC.